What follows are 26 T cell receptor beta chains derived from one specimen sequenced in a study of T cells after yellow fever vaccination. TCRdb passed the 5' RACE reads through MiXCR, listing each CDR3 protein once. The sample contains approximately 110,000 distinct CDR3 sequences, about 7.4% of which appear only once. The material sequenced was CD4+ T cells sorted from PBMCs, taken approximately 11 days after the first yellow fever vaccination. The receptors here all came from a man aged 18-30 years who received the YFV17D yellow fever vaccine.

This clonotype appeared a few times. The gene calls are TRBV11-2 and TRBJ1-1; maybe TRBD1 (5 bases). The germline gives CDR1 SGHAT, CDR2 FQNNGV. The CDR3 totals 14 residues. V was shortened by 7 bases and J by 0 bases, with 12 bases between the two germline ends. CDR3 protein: CASTRDRVNTEAFF. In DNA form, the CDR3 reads TGTGCCAGCACGCGGGACCGAGTGAACACTGAAGCTTTCTTT.

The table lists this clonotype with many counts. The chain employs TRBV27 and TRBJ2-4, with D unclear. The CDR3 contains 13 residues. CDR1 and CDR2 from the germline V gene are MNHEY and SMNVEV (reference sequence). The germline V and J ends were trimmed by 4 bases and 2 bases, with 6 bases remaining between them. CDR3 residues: CASSSRTKNIQYF. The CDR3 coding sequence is TGTGCCAGCAGTTCCCGAACCAAAAACATTCAGTACTTC.

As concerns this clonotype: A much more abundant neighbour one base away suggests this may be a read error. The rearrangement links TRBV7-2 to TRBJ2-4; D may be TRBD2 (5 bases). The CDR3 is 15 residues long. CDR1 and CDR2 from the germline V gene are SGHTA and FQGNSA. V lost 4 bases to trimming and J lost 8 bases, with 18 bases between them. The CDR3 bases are TGTGCCAGCAGCTCCGCGGCGTTGGGGAGCGACATTCAGTACTTC. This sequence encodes CASSSAALGSDIQYF.

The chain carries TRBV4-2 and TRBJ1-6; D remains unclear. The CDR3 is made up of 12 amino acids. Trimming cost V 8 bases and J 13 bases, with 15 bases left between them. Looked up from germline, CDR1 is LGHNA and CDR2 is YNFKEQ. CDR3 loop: CASGSRSVPLHF. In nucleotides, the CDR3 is TGTGCCAGCGGATCGAGGAGCGTGCCCCTCCACTTT.

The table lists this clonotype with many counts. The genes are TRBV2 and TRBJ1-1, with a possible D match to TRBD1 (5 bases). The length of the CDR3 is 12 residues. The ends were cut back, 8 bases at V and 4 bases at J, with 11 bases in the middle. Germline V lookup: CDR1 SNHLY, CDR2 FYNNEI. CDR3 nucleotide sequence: TGTGCCAGCGGTGGGGGACGCACTGAAGCTTTCTTT. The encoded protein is CASGGGRTEAFF.

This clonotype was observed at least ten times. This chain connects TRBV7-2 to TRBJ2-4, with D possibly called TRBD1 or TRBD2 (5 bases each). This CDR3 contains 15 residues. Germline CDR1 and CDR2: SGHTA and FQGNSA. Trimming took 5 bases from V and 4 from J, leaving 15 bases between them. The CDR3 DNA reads TGTGCCAGCAGCCCATACGGGACGGAGAAAAACATTCAGTACTTC. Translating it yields CASSPYGTEKNIQYF.

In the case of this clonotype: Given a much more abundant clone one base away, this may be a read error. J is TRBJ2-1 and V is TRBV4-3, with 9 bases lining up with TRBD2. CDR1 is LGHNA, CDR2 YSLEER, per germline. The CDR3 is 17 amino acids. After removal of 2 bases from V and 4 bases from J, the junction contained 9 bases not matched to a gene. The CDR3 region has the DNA TGCGCCAGCAGCCAACCCCGTGCTAGCGGGGCTTACAATGAGCAGTTCTTC. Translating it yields CASSQPRASGAYNEQFF.

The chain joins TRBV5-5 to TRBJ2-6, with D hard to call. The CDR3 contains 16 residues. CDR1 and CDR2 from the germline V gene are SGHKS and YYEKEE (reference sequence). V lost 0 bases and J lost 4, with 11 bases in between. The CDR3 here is CASSLAASRGANVLTF. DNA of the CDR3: TGTGCCAGCAGCTTGGCAGCGTCTAGGGGGGCCAACGTCCTGACTTTC.

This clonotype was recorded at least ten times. In nucleotides, the CDR3 is TGCAGTGCTTGTCCTTCTGGGGCGAATCAGCCCCAGCATTTT. It yields the protein CSACPSGANQPQHF. The chain carries TRBV20-1 and TRBJ1-5, with a possible D match to TRBD1 (5 bases). Germline assignment: CDR1 DFQATT and CDR2 SNEGSKA (reference sequence). Trimming shortened V by 5 bases and J by 4 bases, and 15 bases separated the two germline ends. This CDR3 region has 14 residues.

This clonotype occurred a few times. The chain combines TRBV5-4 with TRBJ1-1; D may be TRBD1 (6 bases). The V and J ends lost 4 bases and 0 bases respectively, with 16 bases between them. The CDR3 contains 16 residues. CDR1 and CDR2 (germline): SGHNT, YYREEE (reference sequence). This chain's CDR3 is CASSGGGANMNTEAFF. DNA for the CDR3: TGTGCCAGCAGCGGGGGGGGGGCGAACATGAACACTGAAGCTTTCTTT.

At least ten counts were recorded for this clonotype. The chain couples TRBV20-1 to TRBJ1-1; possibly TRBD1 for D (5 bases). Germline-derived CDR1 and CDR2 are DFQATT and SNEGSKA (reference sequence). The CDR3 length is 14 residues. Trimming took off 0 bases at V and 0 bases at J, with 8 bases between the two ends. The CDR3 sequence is CSARDEGMNTEAFF. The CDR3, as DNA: TGCAGTGCTAGAGATGAGGGGATGAACACTGAAGCTTTCTTT.

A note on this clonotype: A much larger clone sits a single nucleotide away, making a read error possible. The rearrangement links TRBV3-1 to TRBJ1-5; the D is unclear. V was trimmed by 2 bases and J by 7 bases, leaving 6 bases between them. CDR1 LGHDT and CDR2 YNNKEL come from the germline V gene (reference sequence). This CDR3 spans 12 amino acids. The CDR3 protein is CASSQRRQPQHF. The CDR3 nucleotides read TGTGCCAGCAGCCAAAGGAGGCAGCCCCAGCATTTT.

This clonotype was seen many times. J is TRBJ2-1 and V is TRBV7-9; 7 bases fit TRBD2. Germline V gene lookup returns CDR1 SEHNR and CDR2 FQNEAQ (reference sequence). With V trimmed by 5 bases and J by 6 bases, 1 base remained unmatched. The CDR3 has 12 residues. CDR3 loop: CASSGRGNEQFF. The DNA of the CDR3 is TGTGCCAGCAGCGGGAGGGGCAATGAGCAGTTCTTC. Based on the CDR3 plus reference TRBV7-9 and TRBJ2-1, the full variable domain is DTGVSQNPRHKITKRGQNVTFRCDPISEHNRLYWYRQTLGQGPEFLTYFQNEAQLEKSRLLSDRFSAERPKGSFSTLEIQRTEQGDSAMYLCASSGRGNEQFFGPGTRLTVL.

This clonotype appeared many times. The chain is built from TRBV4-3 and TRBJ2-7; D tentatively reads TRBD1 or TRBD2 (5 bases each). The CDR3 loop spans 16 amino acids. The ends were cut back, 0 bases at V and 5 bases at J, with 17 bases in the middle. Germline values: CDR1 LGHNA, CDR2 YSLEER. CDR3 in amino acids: CASSQDGDVPNHEQYV. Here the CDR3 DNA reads TGCGCCAGCAGCCAAGACGGGGACGTCCCCAACCACGAGCAGTACGTC.

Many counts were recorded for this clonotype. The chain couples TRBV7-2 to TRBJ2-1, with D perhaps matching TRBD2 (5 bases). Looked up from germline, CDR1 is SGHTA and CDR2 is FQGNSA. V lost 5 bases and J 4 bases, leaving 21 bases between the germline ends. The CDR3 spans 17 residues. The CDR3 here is CASSGTGMGTAYNEQFF. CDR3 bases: TGTGCCAGCAGCGGAACCGGGATGGGTACTGCTTACAATGAGCAGTTCTTC.

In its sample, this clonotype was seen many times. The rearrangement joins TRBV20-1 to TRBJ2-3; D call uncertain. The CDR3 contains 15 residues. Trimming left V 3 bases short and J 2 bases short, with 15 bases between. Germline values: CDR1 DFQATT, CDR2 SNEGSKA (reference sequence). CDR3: CSASHLVGYTDTQYF. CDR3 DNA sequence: TGCAGTGCTAGTCACTTGGTGGGATACACAGATACGCAGTATTTT.

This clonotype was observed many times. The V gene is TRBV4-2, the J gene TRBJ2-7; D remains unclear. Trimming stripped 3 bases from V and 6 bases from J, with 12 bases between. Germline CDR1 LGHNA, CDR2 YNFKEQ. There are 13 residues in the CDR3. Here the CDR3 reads CASSQDPIPEQYF. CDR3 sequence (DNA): TGTGCCAGCAGCCAGGACCCGATTCCCGAGCAGTACTTC.

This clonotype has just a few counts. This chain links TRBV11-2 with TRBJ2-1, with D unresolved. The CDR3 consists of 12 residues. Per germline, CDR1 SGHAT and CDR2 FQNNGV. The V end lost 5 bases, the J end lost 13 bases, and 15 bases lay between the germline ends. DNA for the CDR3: TGTGCCAGCAGCACAACGACGTATACTCAGTTCTTC. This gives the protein CASSTTTYTQFF.

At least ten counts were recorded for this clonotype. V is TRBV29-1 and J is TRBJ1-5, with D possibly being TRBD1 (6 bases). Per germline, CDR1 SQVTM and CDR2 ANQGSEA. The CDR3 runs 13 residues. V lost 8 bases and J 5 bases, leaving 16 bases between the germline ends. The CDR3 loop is CSTGQSRDQPQHF. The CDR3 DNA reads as TGCAGCACGGGACAATCGAGGGATCAGCCCCAGCATTTT.

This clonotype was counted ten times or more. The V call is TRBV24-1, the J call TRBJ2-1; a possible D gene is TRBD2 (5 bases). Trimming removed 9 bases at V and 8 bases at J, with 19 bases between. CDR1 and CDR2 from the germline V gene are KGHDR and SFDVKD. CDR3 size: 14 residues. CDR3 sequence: CATGLASRSHEQFF. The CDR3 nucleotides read TGTGCCACCGGTCTGGCTAGCAGGTCCCATGAGCAGTTCTTC.

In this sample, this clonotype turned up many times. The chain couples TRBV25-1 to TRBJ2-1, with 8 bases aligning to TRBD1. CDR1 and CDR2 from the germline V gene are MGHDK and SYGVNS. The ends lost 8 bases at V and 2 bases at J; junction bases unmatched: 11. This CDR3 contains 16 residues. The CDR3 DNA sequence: TGTGCCAGCGGGCGTCCGGGGACAGGAGCCTACAATGAGCAGTTCTTC. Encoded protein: CASGRPGTGAYNEQFF.

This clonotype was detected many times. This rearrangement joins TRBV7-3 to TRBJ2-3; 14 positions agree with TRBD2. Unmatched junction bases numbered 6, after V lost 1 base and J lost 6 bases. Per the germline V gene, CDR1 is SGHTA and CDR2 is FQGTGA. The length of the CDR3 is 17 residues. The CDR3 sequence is CASSLKGTSGGGDTQYF. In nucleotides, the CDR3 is TGTGCCAGCAGCTTAAAGGGGACTAGCGGGGGTGGTGATACGCAGTATTTT.

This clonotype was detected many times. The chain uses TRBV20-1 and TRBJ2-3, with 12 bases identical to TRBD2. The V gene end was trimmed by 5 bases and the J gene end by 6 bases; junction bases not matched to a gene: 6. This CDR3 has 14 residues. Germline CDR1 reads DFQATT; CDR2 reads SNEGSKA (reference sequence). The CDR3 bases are TGCAGTGCTTCTAGCGGGGGGGCGTCGGATACGCAGTATTTT. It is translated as CSASSGGASDTQYF.

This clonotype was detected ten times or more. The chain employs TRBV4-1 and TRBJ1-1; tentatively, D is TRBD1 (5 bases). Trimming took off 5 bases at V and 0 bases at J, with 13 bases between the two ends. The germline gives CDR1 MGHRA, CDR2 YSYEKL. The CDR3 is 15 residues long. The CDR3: CASSSQGWMNTEAFF. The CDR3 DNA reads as TGCGCCAGCAGCTCCCAGGGTTGGATGAACACTGAAGCTTTCTTT.

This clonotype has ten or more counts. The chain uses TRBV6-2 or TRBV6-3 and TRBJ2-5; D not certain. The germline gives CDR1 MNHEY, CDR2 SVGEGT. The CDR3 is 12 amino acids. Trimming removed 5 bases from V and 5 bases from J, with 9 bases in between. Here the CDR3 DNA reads TGTGCCAGCAGTCCAACGGATGAGACCCAGTACTTC. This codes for CASSPTDETQYF.

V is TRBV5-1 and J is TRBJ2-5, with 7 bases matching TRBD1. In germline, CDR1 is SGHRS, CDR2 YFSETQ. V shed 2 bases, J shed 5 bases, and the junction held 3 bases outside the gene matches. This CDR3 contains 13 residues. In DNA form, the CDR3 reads TGCGCCAGCAGCTTCGGGACAGCGGAGACCCAGTACTTC. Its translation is CASSFGTAETQYF.